The 20 T cell receptor beta chains listed next were all sequenced from one sample in a study of cytomegalovirus exposure and HLA in healthy donors. Primers included in the PCR were 60 Vbeta and 13 Jbeta primers. Generated by immunoSEQ multiplex PCR, the TCRdb table keeps only in-frame clones and is missing some. Counted here are some 180,000 clones, 70% to 80% occurring once; the ten biggest clones make up about 2.7%. Sequences were obtained from PBMCs. The receptors shown here come from a male donor in good health and CMV-seronegative.

V gene TRBV2 combines with J gene TRBJ2-5, with 12 bases matching TRBD2. Trimming cost V 3 bases and J 14 bases; bases outside gene matches: 10. The CDR3 runs 14 residues. Looked up from germline, CDR1 is SNHLY and CDR2 is FYNNEI. CDR3 sequence reads: CASSDLGLAGGGYF. The DNA of the CDR3 is TGTGCCAGCAGTGACCTGGGACTAGCGGGCGGAGGCTACTTC.

The V gene is TRBV5-1, the J gene TRBJ1-3; TRBD1 agrees at 8 bases. The CDR3 contains 15 residues. Looked up from germline, CDR1 is SGHRS and CDR2 is YFSETQ. J gave up 7 bases and V 4 bases, and 10 bases lay outside the gene matches. CDR3 nucleotides: TGCGCCAGCAGCGGGGCCGGGACAGGAGGCAACACCATATATTTT. It encodes CASSGAGTGGNTIYF.

As DNA, the CDR3 is TGTGCCAGCATCCGGGACAGATTGAACACCGGGGAGCTGTTTTTT. Translation gives CASIRDRLNTGELFF. The chain joins TRBV28 to TRBJ2-2, with 7 bases fitting TRBD1. CDR3 length equals 15 residues. Germline loops: CDR1 MDHEN, CDR2 SYDVKM. V gave up 7 bases and J gave up 1 base; unmatched junction bases: 6.

The chain recombines TRBV5-5 with TRBJ2-3; D possibly corresponds to TRBD1 (5 bases). This CDR3 spans 15 amino acids. The V end lost 2 bases, the J end lost 3 bases, and 13 bases lay between the germline ends. Germline V gene sequence: CDR1 SGHKS, CDR2 YYEKEE (reference sequence). CDR3 nucleotides: TGTGCCAGCAGCTTACAAACAGGCGTTACAGATACGCAGTATTTT. This translates into CASSLQTGVTDTQYF.

The chain couples TRBV12-5 to TRBJ2-5; 10 positions agree with TRBD1. This CDR3 is 15 amino acids long. Looked up from germline, CDR1 is LGHNT and CDR2 is FRNRAP. Trimming removed 6 bases from V and 4 bases from J; junction bases left unmatched: 8. Here the CDR3 reads CASGDRDRGVETQYF. In DNA form, the CDR3 reads TGTGCTAGTGGGGATCGGGACAGGGGAGTAGAGACCCAGTACTTC.

The chain combines TRBV6-5 with TRBJ2-7; 9 bases are shared with TRBD1. Germline V lookup: CDR1 MNHEY, CDR2 SVGAGI. The V and J ends lost 6 bases and 7 bases, in that order; junction bases with no gene match: 13. The CDR3 extends over 15 amino acids. The CDR3: CASRASNRGPEEQYF. In nucleotides, the CDR3 is TGTGCCAGCAGGGCATCGAACAGGGGGCCGGAGGAGCAGTACTTC.

The V gene is TRBV30, the J gene TRBJ1-4, with a tentative D call TRBD1 (6 bases). Germline lookup yields CDR1 GTSNPN and CDR2 SVGIG (reference sequence). V was pared by 5 bases and J by 4 bases, with 8 bases between. The length of the CDR3 is 12 residues. The DNA of the CDR3 is TGTGCCTGGTCGGACAGTAATGAAAAACTGTTTTTT. It codes for CAWSDSNEKLFF. Combining the CDR3 with reference TRBV30 and TRBJ1-4 gives the whole variable domain SQTIHQWPATLVQPVGSPLSLECTVEGTSNPNLYWYRQAAGRGLQLLFYSVGIGQISSEVPQNLSASRPQDRQFILSSKKLLLSDSGFYLCAWSDSNEKLFFGSGTQLSVL.

This clone was found once. V gene TRBV28 combines with J gene TRBJ2-7; TRBD2 matches at 8 bases. Germline loops: CDR1 MDHEN, CDR2 SYDVKM. The CDR3 length is 15 residues. V was pared by 8 bases and J by 2 bases, with 11 bases of the junction left unmatched. The CDR3 sequence is CASRTGGAVTYEQYF. CDR3 nucleotides: TGTGCCAGCCGAACCGGGGGGGCGGTAACCTACGAGCAGTACTTC.

The gene calls are TRBV30 and TRBJ2-4, with unresolved D. The CDR3 is made up of 14 amino acids. Trimming pared 1 base from V and 5 bases from J, leaving 12 bases between. Germline CDR1 and CDR2: GTSNPN and SVGIG (reference sequence). DNA for the CDR3: TGTGCCTGGAGTGCCCAATTAATAGAAAACATTCAGTACTTC. Its protein product is CAWSAQLIENIQYF. Full variable domain (missing parts from reference TRBV30 and TRBJ2-4): SQTIHQWPATLVQPVGSPLSLECTVEGTSNPNLYWYRQAAGRGLQLLFYSVGIGQISSEVPQNLSASRPQDRQFILSSKKLLLSDSGFYLCAWSAQLIENIQYFGAGTRLSVL.

The chain is built from TRBV5-4 and TRBJ1-2; 8 bases line up with TRBD1. J was trimmed by 4 bases and V by 4 bases; bases with no gene match: 12. Germline lookup yields CDR1 SGHNT and CDR2 YYREEE (reference sequence). CDR3 size: 16 residues. The CDR3 bases are TGTGCCAGCAGCGGGAGTTCAGGGGGCGCGGGCTATGGCTACACCTTC. Its translation: CASSGSSGGAGYGYTF.

The gene calls are TRBV6-4 and TRBJ2-7; 8 bases map to TRBD2. Losses at the gene ends were 8 bases for V and 4 bases for J; bases not matched to a gene: 16. The CDR3 is made up of 16 amino acids. Per germline, CDR1 MRHNA and CDR2 SNTAGT. The DNA for the CDR3 is TGTGCCAGCTCACCCCAATCGCTAGCGGGTCTATACGAGCAGTACTTC. It encodes CASSPQSLAGLYEQYF.

To note about this clone: Other nucleotide sequences in the sample specify the same CDR3. This chain connects TRBV27 to TRBJ1-1, with TRBD1 matching 9 bases. The CDR3 is 14 amino acids. CDR1 and CDR2 from the germline V gene are MNHEY and SMNVEV (reference sequence). Trimming at V came to 6 bases and at J to 5 bases, leaving 7 bases not matched to a gene. The CDR3 sequence: CASSFGTGPTEAFF. Written as DNA, the CDR3 is TGTGCCAGCAGCTTTGGGACAGGGCCGACTGAAGCTTTCTTT.

The chain joins TRBV5-1 to TRBJ1-6, with 7 bases lining up with TRBD1. The CDR3 contains 18 residues. Germline lookup yields CDR1 SGHRS and CDR2 YFSETQ. The trim removed 0 bases at V and 0 bases at J, leaving 6 bases unmatched. The CDR3, as DNA: TGCGCCAGCAGCTTGGCCCTGACAGGGCGCTCCTATAATTCACCCCTCCACTTT. Translated: CASSLALTGRSYNSPLHF.

The V gene is TRBV30, the J gene TRBJ1-5; no definite D call. Trimming stripped 2 bases from V and 0 bases from J, with 17 bases between. The CDR3 is 17 amino acids. Germline CDR1 GTSNPN, CDR2 SVGIG (reference sequence). The CDR3 DNA reads as TGTGCCTGGAGTCCCTATCGGGGAACTATTAGCAATCAGCCCCAGCATTTT. Its translation: CAWSPYRGTISNQPQHF.

This chain uses TRBV30 with TRBJ2-5, with TRBD1 matching 7 bases. The end of the DNA aligns better with TRBJ2-7, so the J call may be wrong. CDR1 and CDR2 from the germline V gene are GTSNPN and SVGIG (reference sequence). The CDR3 runs to 11 residues. CDR3 protein: CAWGTVYEQYF. The CDR3 DNA is TGTGCCTGGGGGACAGTCTACGAGCAGTACTTC.

This chain connects TRBV28 to TRBJ1-1; 7 bases are shared with TRBD1. The CDR3 is 12 residues long. The V segment lost 8 bases and the J segment 2 bases; nucleotides outside the gene matches: 2. Germline V gives CDR1 MDHEN, CDR2 SYDVKM. CDR3 in amino acids: CASWDSNTEAFF. The CDR3 nucleotides read TGTGCCAGCTGGGACAGCAACACTGAAGCTTTCTTT. The full variable domain, its missing parts supplied by reference TRBV28 and TRBJ1-1, is DVKVTQSSRYLVKRTGEKVFLECVQDMDHENMFWYRQDPGLGLRLIYFSYDVKMKEKGDIPEGYSVSREKKERFSLILESASTNQTSMYLCASWDSNTEAFFGQGTRLTVV.

The chain recombines TRBV10-3 with TRBJ2-3; 14 positions match TRBD2. Germline trimming cut 9 bases from V and 8 bases from J; bases unmatched to any gene: 10. The germline V gene has CDR1 ENHRY and CDR2 SYGVKD. The CDR3 covers 15 residues. The CDR3 bases are TGTGCCATTTTAACCGGGACTAGCGGGAGAACTACGCAGTATTTT. It codes for CAILTGTSGRTTQYF.

The gene calls are TRBV6-5 and TRBJ2-1, with D perhaps matching TRBD2 (6 bases). V shed 0 bases and J shed 2 bases, with 11 bases lying between them. The CDR3 extends over 16 amino acids. Germline V gene lookup returns CDR1 MNHEY and CDR2 SVGAGI. CDR3 DNA: TGTGCCAGCAGTTACTCTCGGGGGACCGCCTACAATGAGCAGTTCTTC. Its protein is CASSYSRGTAYNEQFF.

This clone turned up a few times. The gene calls are TRBV6-5 and TRBJ1-1; tentatively, D is TRBD1 (5 bases). The V end lost 5 bases, the J end lost 1 base, and 14 bases lay between the germline ends. CDR1 is MNHEY, CDR2 SVGAGI, per germline. The CDR3 runs to 15 residues. CDR3 DNA: TGTGCCAGCAGTCCCACGTTCGACAGGAACACTGAAGCTTTCTTT. Translated, it gives CASSPTFDRNTEAFF.

This sequence joins TRBV10-1 and TRBJ1-5, with D unresolved. CDR3 size: 12 residues. Looked up from germline, CDR1 is WNHNN and CDR2 is SYGVQD (reference sequence). Trimming removed 0 bases from V and 6 bases from J, with 3 bases in between. The CDR3 bases are TGCGCCAGCAGTGAGTCCGGTCAGCCCCAGCATTTT. The encoded protein is CASSESGQPQHF.